The 17 T cell receptor beta chains given below trace back to one sample, sequenced in a study of cytomegalovirus exposure and HLA in healthy donors. The table came from immunoSEQ multiplex PCR; TCRdb's copy has only in-frame clones and leaves some out. Among about 100,000 clones listed, about 95% were seen once. The sample consisted of PBMCs. Every receptor here comes from a woman between 18 and 29 years old in good health and CMV-seronegative.

The chain couples TRBV27 to TRBJ1-1; D is perhaps TRBD1 (5 bases). The CDR3 consists of 15 residues. The ends were cut back, 3 bases at V and 0 bases at J, with 11 bases in the middle. Germline-derived CDR1 and CDR2 are MNHEY and SMNVEV (reference sequence). The DNA for the CDR3 is TGTGCCAGCAGTTTCAGGGCTCGATTGAACACTGAAGCTTTCTTT. Translating gives CASSFRARLNTEAFF.

The chain combines TRBV19 with TRBJ2-5; TRBD2 aligns across 9 bases. There are 17 residues in the CDR3. Germline CDR1 is LNHDA and CDR2 is SQIVND (reference sequence). The V gene end was trimmed by 3 bases and the J gene end by 1 base; junction bases not matched to a gene: 9. The CDR3, as DNA: TGTGCCAGTAGTATTGGGCCCGGGACTAGCTTCCAAGAGACCCAGTACTTC. This translates into CASSIGPGTSFQETQYF.

V and J are TRBV27 and TRBJ2-7, with 9 bases identical to TRBD2. The junction had 5 bases not matched to a gene; V was cut back by 7 bases and J by 1 base. Germline V gene lookup returns CDR1 MNHEY and CDR2 SMNVEV (reference sequence). This CDR3 is built from 14 residues. The CDR3 DNA reads TGTGCCAGCACCTTTACTAGCGGGTCCTACGAGCAGTACTTC. Protein sequence: CASTFTSGSYEQYF.

The chain couples TRBV6-9 to TRBJ2-6; a weak D match, TRBD2 (6 bases). V was trimmed by 7 bases and J by 0 bases, leaving 16 bases between them. Germline V gene data show CDR1 as MNHGY and CDR2 as SVAAGI. The CDR3 is 17 amino acids. CDR3 sequence reads: CASTMGGTRSGANVLTF. In DNA, the CDR3 is TGTGCCAGCACGATGGGCGGGACCCGCTCTGGGGCCAACGTCCTGACTTTC.

As for this clone: One end of the junction does not line up with germline, which may come from a read error. The rearrangement joins TRBV7-7 to TRBJ1-3; no reliable D call. CDR1 and CDR2 (germline): SSHAT, FNYEAQ (reference sequence). The CDR3 covers 19 residues. The CDR3 DNA sequence: TGTGCTAGCAGCCCTAACACGGGTAATGTTGGATCCTCTGGAAACACCATATATTTT. The encoded protein is CASSPNTGNVGSSGNTIYF.

The chain links TRBV2 to TRBJ1-3, with D tentatively TRBD1 (6 bases). The germline gives CDR1 SNHLY, CDR2 FYNNEI. Trimming left V 8 bases short and J 4 bases short, with 18 bases between. The CDR3 extends over 15 amino acids. The CDR3 spells CASDHGGFDGNTIYF. The CDR3 coding sequence is TGTGCCAGCGACCATGGGGGCTTTGACGGAAACACCATATATTTT. The variable domain in full, completed from reference TRBV2 and TRBJ1-3, reads EPEVTQTPSHQVTQMGQEVILRCVPISNHLYFYWYRQILGQKVEFLVSFYNNEISEKSEIFDDQFSVERPDGSNFTLKIRSTKLEDSAMYFCASDHGGFDGNTIYFGEGSWLTVV.

The V gene is TRBV14, the J gene TRBJ2-7; 8 bases are shared with TRBD1. The CDR3 has 15 amino acids. Unmatched junction bases numbered 3, after V lost 0 bases and J lost 2 bases. Germline lookup yields CDR1 SGHDN and CDR2 FVKESK. This CDR3 reads CASSQDGTGPYEQYF. CDR3 coding DNA: TGTGCCAGCAGCCAAGACGGGACAGGCCCCTACGAGCAGTACTTC.

The chain is built from TRBV4-1 and TRBJ1-4; unclear D gene. V was cut by 1 base and J by 5 bases, with 8 bases left in between. This CDR3 comprises 14 residues. Germline CDR1 is MGHRA and CDR2 is YSYEKL. CDR3 protein: CASSQVSRNEKLFF. The DNA for the CDR3 is TGCGCCAGCAGCCAAGTTAGCAGAAATGAAAAACTGTTTTTT.

The CDR3 sequence: CAGRLAGSYEQYF. CDR3 in DNA: TGTGCCGGGAGACTAGCGGGGTCCTACGAGCAGTACTTC. The V and J genes are TRBV7-9 and TRBJ2-7, with TRBD2 matching 11 bases. The J segment lost 1 base and the V segment lost 11 bases, leaving 4 bases of the junction unmatched. This CDR3 contains 13 residues. Germline V gene lookup returns CDR1 SEHNR and CDR2 FQNEAQ (reference sequence). The entire variable domain, with the rest obtained from reference TRBV7-9 and TRBJ2-7, is as follows: DTGVSQNPRHKITKRGQNVTFRCDPISEHNRLYWYRQTLGQGPEFLTYFQNEAQLEKSRLLSDRFSAERPKGSFSTLEIQRTEQGDSAMYLCAGRLAGSYEQYFGPGTRLTVT.

The V call is TRBV9, the J call TRBJ2-3; weak D call: TRBD2 (5 bases). Germline V lookup: CDR1 SGDLS, CDR2 YYNGEE. With 0 bases removed from V and 7 bases from J, the gap between germline ends came to 6 bases. The CDR3 consists of 12 residues. The CDR3 here is CASSVAGNTQYF. For the CDR3, the DNA is TGTGCCAGCAGCGTAGCGGGGAATACGCAGTATTTT.

This chain connects TRBV19 to TRBJ2-3; D is perhaps TRBD2 (5 bases). Per the germline V gene, CDR1 is LNHDA and CDR2 is SQIVND (reference sequence). The CDR3 spans 16 residues. Trimming cost V 5 bases and J 3 bases, with 18 bases left between them. CDR3 sequence (DNA): TGTGCCAGTAGTTCTCAGAAGAGGAGGTCGACAGATACGCAGTATTTT. As protein: CASSSQKRRSTDTQYF.

The V gene is TRBV7-9, the J gene TRBJ2-1; TRBD2 matches 9 bases. With V trimmed by 5 bases and J by 0 bases, 11 bases remained unmatched. The germline V gene has CDR1 SEHNR and CDR2 FQNEAQ (reference sequence). The CDR3 length is 18 residues. The CDR3 sequence: CASSRRTSATLSYNEQFF. The CDR3 DNA sequence: TGTGCCAGCAGCCGTCGGACTAGCGCCACCCTCTCCTACAATGAGCAGTTCTTC. Using reference TRBV7-9 and TRBJ2-1 for the parts outside the CDR3, the full variable domain is DTGVSQNPRHKITKRGQNVTFRCDPISEHNRLYWYRQTLGQGPEFLTYFQNEAQLEKSRLLSDRFSAERPKGSFSTLEIQRTEQGDSAMYLCASSRRTSATLSYNEQFFGPGTRLTVL.

The chain has TRBV7-6 and TRBJ2-7; 8 bases align to TRBD1. Unmatched junction bases numbered 2, after V lost 2 bases and J lost 5 bases. Germline lookup yields CDR1 SGHVS and CDR2 FNYEAQ. This CDR3 spans 13 amino acids. The CDR3 nucleotides are TGTGCCAGCAGCTTAACAGGGGGAGACGAGCAGTACTTC. This sequence encodes CASSLTGGDEQYF.

J is TRBJ2-3 and V is TRBV6-5; D unresolved. This CDR3 has 13 residues. The V end lost 6 bases, the J end lost 0 bases, and 7 bases lay between the germline ends. Germline CDR1 reads MNHEY; CDR2 reads SVGAGI. CDR3 residues: CASRFPSTDTQYF. CDR3 DNA sequence: TGTGCCAGCAGATTCCCTAGCACAGATACGCAGTATTTT.

The J gene is TRBJ2-3, the V gene TRBV30, with D possibly TRBD1 on 6 matching bases. The CDR3 extends over 15 amino acids. The V end lost 8 bases, the J end lost 0 bases, and 18 bases lay between the germline ends. Germline CDR1 is GTSNPN and CDR2 is SVGIG (reference sequence). The CDR3 DNA sequence: TGTGCCCAGGGGTCAGGTCCCCTTAGCACAGATACGCAGTATTTT. This sequence encodes CAQGSGPLSTDTQYF. Complete variable domain (other parts from reference TRBV30 and TRBJ2-3): SQTIHQWPATLVQPVGSPLSLECTVEGTSNPNLYWYRQAAGRGLQLLFYSVGIGQISSEVPQNLSASRPQDRQFILSSKKLLLSDSGFYLCAQGSGPLSTDTQYFGPGTRLTVL.

This clone occurred once. This CDR3 is CASTPLAGESDTQYF. CDR3 bases: TGTGCCAGTACCCCCCTAGCGGGGGAGTCAGATACGCAGTATTTT. J is TRBJ2-3 and V is TRBV19; TRBD2 aligns across 10 bases. J gave up 4 bases and V 7 bases, and 8 bases lay outside the gene matches. Germline values: CDR1 LNHDA, CDR2 SQIVND (reference sequence). This CDR3 is built from 15 residues. Based on the CDR3 plus reference TRBV19 and TRBJ2-3, the full variable domain is DGGITQSPKYLFRKEGQNVTLSCEQNLNHDAMYWYRQDPGQGLRLIYYSQIVNDFQKGDIAEGYSVSREKKESFPLTVTSAQKNPTAFYLCASTPLAGESDTQYFGPGTRLTVL.

CDR3 loop: CASSGRPGGEYQETQYF. CDR3 coding DNA: TGTGCCAGCAGCGGACGGCCCGGCGGGGAGTACCAAGAGACCCAGTACTTC. The V and J genes are TRBV9 and TRBJ2-5, with a tentative D call TRBD2 (6 bases). Looked up from germline, CDR1 is SGDLS and CDR2 is YYNGEE. The CDR3 spans 17 residues. Trimming took 3 bases from V and 0 from J, leaving 18 bases between them.